Described below is a single T cell receptor (beta chain) sequence and its context. Its antigen is not identified. This specimen belongs to a study of T cells in Graves' hyperthyroidism and ophthalmopathy. Using RNA transcripts as the source, TCR beta CDR3 regions were amplified. RT-PCR in the first round (using the HTBI primer set) targeted the TCR CDR3. TCRdb re-called the multiplex PCR reads through MiXCR, storing one row per CDR3 protein. Seen here are a few hundred thousand distinct CDR3 sequences, over 45% observed once, and the top ten hold about two fifths. Study results and limitations: For ophthalmopathy, model prediction preceded onset by a median about 6.2 months.

Criteria for exclusion of patients were uncontrolled infection, other autoimmune disease, pregnancy or lactation. In making diagnoses, clinical symptoms, serum thyroxine and TRAb, thyroid ultrasound and orbital computed tomography were all used. The CDR3 spans 13 residues. Looked up from germline, CDR1 is MGHDK and CDR2 is SYGVNS. With 4 bases removed from V and 6 bases from J, the gap between germline ends came to 9 bases. The TCR was taken from an adult woman with Graves' disease, either hyperthyroidism or ophthalmopathy (not recorded which). Specimen: peripheral blood or thyroid tissue (not recorded which). The chain combines TRBV25-1 with TRBJ2-2; possibly TRBD2 for D (6 bases). CDR3 coding DNA: TGTGCCAGCAGTGGGAGGGCCGCCGGGGAGCTGTTTTTT. Translating gives CASSGRAAGELFF.